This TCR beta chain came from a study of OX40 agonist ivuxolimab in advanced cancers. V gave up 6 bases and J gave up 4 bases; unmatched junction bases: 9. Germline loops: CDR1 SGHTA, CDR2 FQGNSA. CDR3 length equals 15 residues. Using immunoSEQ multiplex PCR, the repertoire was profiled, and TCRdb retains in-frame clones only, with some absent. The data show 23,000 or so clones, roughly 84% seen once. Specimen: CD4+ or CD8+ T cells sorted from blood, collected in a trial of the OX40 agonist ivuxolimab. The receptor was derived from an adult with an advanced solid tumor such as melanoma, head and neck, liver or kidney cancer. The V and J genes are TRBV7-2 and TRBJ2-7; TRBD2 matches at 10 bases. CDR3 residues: CASRDKREGPYEQYF. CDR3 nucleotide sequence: TGTGCCAGCAGAGACAAGCGGGAGGGCCCTTACGAGCAGTACTTC.